This record concerns one T cell receptor (beta chain) sequence. The antigen is unknown. This entry belongs to a study of graft-versus-host responses after intestinal transplantation. Looking at the study overall: All recipients were given anti-thymocyte globulin induction, and tacrolimus and steroids were then administered for around three years.

CDR3 length: 15 residues. The V and J ends lost 2 bases and 2 bases, in that order; junction bases with no gene match: 2. The germline V gene has CDR1 SGHVS and CDR2 FNYEAQ. Profiling relied on immunoSEQ multiplex PCR, and the TCRdb table lists in-frame clones only, not all of them. The sample yields 40,000 to 45,000 clones, 85% to 95% seen once. This TCR was sampled from a human donor who was the organ donor for an intestinal transplant. The chain combines TRBV7-6 with TRBJ2-7; the match to TRBD2 covers 11 bases. The material was unstimulated CD8+ T cells sorted from spleen or lymph node cells, obtained before transplant. The CDR3 spells CASSLLAGGAYEQYF. The CDR3 region has the DNA TGTGCCAGCAGCTTACTAGCGGGGGGTGCCTACGAGCAGTACTTC.